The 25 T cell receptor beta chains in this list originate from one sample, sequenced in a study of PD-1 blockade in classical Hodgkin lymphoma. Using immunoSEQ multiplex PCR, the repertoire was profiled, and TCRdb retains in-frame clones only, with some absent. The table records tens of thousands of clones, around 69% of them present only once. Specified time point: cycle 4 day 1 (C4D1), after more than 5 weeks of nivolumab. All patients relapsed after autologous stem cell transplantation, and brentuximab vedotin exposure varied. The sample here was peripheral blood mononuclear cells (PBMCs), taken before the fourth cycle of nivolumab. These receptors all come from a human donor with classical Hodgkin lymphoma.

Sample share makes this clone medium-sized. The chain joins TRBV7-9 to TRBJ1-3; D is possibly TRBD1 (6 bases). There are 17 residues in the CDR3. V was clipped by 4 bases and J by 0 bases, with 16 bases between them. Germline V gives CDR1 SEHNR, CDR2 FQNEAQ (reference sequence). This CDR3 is CASSYLGQPTSGNTIYF. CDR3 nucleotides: TGTGCCAGCAGCTACCTTGGACAGCCTACCTCTGGAAACACCATATATTTT.

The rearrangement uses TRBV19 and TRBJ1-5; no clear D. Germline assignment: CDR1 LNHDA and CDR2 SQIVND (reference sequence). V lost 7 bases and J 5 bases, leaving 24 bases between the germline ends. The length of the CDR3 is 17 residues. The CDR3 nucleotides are TGTGCCAGTAAGTTCCGAGGCAGTTTAAATGTGGATCAGCCCCAGCATTTT. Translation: CASKFRGSLNVDQPQHF.

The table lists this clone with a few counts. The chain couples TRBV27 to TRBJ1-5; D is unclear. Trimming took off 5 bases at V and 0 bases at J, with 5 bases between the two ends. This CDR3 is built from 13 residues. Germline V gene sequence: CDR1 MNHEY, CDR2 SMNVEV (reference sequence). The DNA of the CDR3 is TGTGCCAGCAGTCAACATAGCAATCAGCCCCAGCATTTT. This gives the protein CASSQHSNQPQHF.

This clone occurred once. CDR3 nucleotides: TGCGCCAGCAGCTTGGCCACAGGAATGAACACTGAAGCTTTCTTT. Amino acid sequence: CASSLATGMNTEAFF. The chain employs TRBV5-1 and TRBJ1-1; D possibly corresponds to TRBD1 (5 bases). This CDR3 comprises 15 residues. Looked up from germline, CDR1 is SGHRS and CDR2 is YFSETQ. Trimming cost V 0 bases and J 0 bases, with 9 bases left between them. The full variable domain, completed using reference TRBV5-1 and TRBJ1-1, is KAGVTQTPRYLIKTRGQQVTLSCSPISGHRSVSWYQQTPGQGLQFLFEYFSETQRNKGNFPGRFSGRQFSNSRSEMNVSTLELGDSALYLCASSLATGMNTEAFFGQGTRLTVV.

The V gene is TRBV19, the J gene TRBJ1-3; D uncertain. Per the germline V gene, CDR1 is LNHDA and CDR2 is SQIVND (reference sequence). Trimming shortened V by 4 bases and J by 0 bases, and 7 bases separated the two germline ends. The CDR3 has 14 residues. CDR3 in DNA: TGTGCCAGTAGTACGTTGCTCTCTGGAAACACCATATATTTT. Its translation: CASSTLLSGNTIYF.

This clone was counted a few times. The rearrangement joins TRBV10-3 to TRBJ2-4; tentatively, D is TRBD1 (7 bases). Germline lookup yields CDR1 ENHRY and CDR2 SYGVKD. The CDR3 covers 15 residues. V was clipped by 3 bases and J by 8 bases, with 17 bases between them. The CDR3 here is CAISDPPDREDIQYF. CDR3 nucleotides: TGTGCCATCAGTGACCCCCCCGACAGGGAGGACATTCAGTACTTC.

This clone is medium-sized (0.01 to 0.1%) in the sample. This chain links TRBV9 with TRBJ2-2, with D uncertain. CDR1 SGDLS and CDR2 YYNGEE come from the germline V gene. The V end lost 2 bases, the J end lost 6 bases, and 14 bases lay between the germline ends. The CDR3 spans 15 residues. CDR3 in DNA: TGTGCCAGCAGCGTTCAGGATATGACCTCCGGGGAGCTGTTTTTT. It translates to CASSVQDMTSGELFF.

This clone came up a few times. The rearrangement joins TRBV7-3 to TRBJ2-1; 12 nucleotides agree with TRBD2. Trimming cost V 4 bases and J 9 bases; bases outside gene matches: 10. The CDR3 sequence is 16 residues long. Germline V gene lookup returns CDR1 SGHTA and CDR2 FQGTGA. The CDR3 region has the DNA TGTGCCAGCAGCTCCCGCCCTAGCGGGGGGGCAGGTGAGCAGTTCTTC. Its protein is CASSSRPSGGAGEQFF.

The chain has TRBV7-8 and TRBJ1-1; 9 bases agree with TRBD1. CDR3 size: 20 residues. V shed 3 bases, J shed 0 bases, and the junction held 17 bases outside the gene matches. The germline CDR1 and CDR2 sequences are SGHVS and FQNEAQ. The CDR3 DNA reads TGTGCCAGCAGCTTCGCGGGACAGGGTTCTCGGATAGGGATGAACACTGAAGCTTTCTTT. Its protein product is CASSFAGQGSRIGMNTEAFF.

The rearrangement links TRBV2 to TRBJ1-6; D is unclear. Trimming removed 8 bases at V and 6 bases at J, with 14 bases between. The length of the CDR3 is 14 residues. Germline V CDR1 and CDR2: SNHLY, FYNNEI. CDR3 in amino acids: CASDVRLFNSPLHF. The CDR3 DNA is TGTGCCAGCGATGTAAGGCTTTTTAATTCACCCCTCCACTTT. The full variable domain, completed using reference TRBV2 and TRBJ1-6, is EPEVTQTPSHQVTQMGQEVILRCVPISNHLYFYWYRQILGQKVEFLVSFYNNEISEKSEIFDDQFSVERPDGSNFTLKIRSTKLEDSAMYFCASDVRLFNSPLHFGNGTRLTVT.

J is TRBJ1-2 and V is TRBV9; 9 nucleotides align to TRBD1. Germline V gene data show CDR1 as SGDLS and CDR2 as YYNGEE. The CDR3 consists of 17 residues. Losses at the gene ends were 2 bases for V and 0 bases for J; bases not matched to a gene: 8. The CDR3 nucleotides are TGTGCCAGCAGCGTTAGGGACAGGGCCAACCCTAACTATGGCTACACCTTC. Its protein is CASSVRDRANPNYGYTF.

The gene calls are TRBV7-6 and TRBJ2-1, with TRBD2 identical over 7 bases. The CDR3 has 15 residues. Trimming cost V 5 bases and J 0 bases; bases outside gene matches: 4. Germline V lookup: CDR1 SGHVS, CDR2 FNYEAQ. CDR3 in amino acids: CASSLGTTSYNEQFF. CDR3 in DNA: TGTGCCAGCAGCCTGGGGACTACCTCCTACAATGAGCAGTTCTTC.

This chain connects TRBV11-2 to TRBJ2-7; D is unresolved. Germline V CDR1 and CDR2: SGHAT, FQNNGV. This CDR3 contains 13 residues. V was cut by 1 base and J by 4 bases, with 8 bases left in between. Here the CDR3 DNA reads TGTGCCAGCAGCTTAGGCGTACCATACGAGCAGTACTTC. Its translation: CASSLGVPYEQYF.

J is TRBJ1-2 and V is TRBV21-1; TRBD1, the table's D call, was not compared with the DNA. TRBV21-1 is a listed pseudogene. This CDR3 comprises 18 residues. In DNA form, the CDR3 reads TGTGCCAGCAGCAAAGCTAACGAAACAGGGAGCCCTAACTATGGCTACACCTTC. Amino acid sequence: CASSKANETGSPNYGYTF.

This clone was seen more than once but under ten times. The CDR3 protein is CASSESLLASYEQYF. CDR3 sequence (DNA): TGCGCCAGCAGTGAGTCGCTACTAGCCTCCTACGAGCAGTACTTC. The J gene is TRBJ2-7, the V gene TRBV10-2, with D possibly being TRBD2 (6 bases). The CDR3 spans 15 residues. V was clipped by 0 bases and J by 0 bases, with 9 bases between them. Germline lookup yields CDR1 WSHSY and CDR2 SAAADI.

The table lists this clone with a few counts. CDR3 loop: CASSPPAGALNYGYTF. The CDR3 DNA follows: TGTGCCAGCAGCCCCCCGGCAGGGGCACTTAACTATGGCTACACCTTC. The genes are TRBV7-9 and TRBJ1-2; perhaps TRBD1 as D (6 bases). CDR1 SEHNR and CDR2 FQNEAQ come from the germline V gene (reference sequence). V lost 5 bases and J 1 base, leaving 17 bases between the germline ends. This CDR3 spans 16 amino acids.

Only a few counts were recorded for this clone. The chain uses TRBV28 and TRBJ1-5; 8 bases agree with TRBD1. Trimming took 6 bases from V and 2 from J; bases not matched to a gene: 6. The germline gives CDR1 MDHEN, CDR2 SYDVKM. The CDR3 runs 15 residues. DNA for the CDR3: TGTGCCAGCAGCTCCACGACAGGGGGCAATCAGCCCCAGCATTTT. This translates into CASSSTTGGNQPQHF.

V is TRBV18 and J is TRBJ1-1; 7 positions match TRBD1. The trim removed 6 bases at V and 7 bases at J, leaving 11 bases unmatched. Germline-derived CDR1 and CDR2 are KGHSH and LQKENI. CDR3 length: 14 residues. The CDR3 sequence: CASSLTRDRLEAFF. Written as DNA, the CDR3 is TGTGCCAGCTCCCTCACCCGGGACAGACTTGAAGCTTTCTTT.

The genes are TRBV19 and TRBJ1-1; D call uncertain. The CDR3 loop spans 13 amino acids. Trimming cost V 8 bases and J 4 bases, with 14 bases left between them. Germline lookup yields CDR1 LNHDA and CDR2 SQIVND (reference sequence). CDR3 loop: CASGIRAFTEAFF. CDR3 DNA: TGTGCCAGTGGGATCCGGGCATTCACTGAAGCTTTCTTT.

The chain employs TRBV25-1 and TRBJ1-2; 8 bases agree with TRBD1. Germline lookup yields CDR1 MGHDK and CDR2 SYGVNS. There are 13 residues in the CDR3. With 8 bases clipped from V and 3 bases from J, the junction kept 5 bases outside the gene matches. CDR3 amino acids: CASEGQGDYGYTF. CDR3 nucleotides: TGTGCCAGCGAAGGACAGGGTGACTATGGCTACACCTTC.

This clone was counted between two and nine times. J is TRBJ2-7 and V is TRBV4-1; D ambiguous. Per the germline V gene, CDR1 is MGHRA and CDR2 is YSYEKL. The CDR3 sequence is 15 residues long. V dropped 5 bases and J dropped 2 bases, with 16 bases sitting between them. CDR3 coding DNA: TGCGCCAGCAGCTCCGTTTTCCCGCGCACCTACGAGCAGTACTTC. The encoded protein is CASSSVFPRTYEQYF.

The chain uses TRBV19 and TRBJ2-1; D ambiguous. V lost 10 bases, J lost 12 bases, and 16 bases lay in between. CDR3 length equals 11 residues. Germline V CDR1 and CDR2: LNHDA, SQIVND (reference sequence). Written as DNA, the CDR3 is TGTGCCACTAATATCGGCGGTGGGCAGTTCTTC. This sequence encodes CATNIGGGQFF. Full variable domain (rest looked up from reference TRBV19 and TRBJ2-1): DGGITQSPKYLFRKEGQNVTLSCEQNLNHDAMYWYRQDPGQGLRLIYYSQIVNDFQKGDIAEGYSVSREKKESFPLTVTSAQKNPTAFYLCATNIGGGQFFGPGTRLTVL.

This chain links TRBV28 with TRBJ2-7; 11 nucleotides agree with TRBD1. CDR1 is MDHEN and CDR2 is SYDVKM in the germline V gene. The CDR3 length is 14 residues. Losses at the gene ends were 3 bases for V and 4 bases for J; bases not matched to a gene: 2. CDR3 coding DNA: TGTGCCAGCAGTTTTGGGACAGGGGGGTACGAGCAGTACTTC. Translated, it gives CASSFGTGGYEQYF.

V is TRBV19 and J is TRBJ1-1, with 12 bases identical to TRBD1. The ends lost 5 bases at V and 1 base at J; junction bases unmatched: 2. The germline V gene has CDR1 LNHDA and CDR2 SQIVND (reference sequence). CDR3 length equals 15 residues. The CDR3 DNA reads TGTGCCAGTAGTGGGACAGGGGGCCCGAACACTGAAGCTTTCTTT. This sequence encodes CASSGTGGPNTEAFF.

This CDR3 reads CASSIRDRGLGTEAFF. As DNA, the CDR3 is TGTGCCAGTAGTATCCGGGACAGGGGATTAGGAACTGAAGCTTTCTTT. This chain joins TRBV19 and TRBJ1-1; 10 nucleotides agree with TRBD1. After removal of 3 bases from V and 5 bases from J, the junction contained 9 bases not matched to a gene. The germline CDR1 and CDR2 sequences are LNHDA and SQIVND (reference sequence). The CDR3 extends over 16 amino acids.